This TCR beta chain was recovered during a study of CD4 T cells in relation to SARS-CoV-2 and coronaviruses. The assay was immunoSEQ multiplex PCR, and TCRdb's table has in-frame clones only and misses some. The profile shows under 25,000 clones, less than 80% of them singletons. Comment on this clone: The antigen remains undetermined.

CD4+ T cells from unexposed donors were obtained before the COVID-19 pandemic (2011-2018). CD4+ T cells were isolated from the cells after 10 days of culture. The V end was cut by 2 bases, the J end by 7 bases, with 13 bases between. In germline, CDR1 is SGHTA, CDR2 FQGTGA. This CDR3 has 14 residues. This TCR was recovered from a human donor in good health. V usage is TRBV7-3 and J usage is TRBJ2-3; unclear D gene. Specimen: CD4+ T cells from PBMCs, cultured in vitro. DNA of the CDR3: TGTGCCAGCAGCTTACAGGACGGAGTATATACGCAGTATTTT. The encoded protein is CASSLQDGVYTQYF.